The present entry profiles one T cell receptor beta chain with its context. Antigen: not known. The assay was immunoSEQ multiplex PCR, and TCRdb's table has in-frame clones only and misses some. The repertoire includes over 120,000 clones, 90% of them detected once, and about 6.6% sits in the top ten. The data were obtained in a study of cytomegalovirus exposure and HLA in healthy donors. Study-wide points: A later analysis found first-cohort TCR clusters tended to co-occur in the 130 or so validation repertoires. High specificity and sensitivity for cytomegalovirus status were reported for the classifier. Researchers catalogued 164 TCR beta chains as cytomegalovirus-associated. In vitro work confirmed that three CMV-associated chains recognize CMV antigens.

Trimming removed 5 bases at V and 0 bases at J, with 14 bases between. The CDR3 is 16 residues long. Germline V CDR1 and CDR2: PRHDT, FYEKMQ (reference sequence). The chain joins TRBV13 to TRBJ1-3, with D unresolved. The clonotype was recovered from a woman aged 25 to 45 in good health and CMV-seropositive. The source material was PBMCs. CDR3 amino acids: CASSLRGLGSGNTIYF. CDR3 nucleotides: TGTGCCAGCAGCCTCAGAGGGTTGGGCTCTGGAAACACCATATATTTT.